These 14 T cell receptor beta chains came from one sample sequenced in a study of shared T cell receptors in the human thymus. Repertoires were generated with immunoSEQ multiplex PCR, while TCRdb's copy carries only in-frame clones and drops some. The sample carries hundreds of thousands of clones, roughly 90% recorded once. This same sample was also taken into another study, of human thymus T cells.

Sequences were obtained from thymocytes. These receptors came from a boy in the first two years of life with a congenital heart defect.

This rearrangement joins TRBV5-1 to TRBJ2-3, with 9 bases that match TRBD2. This CDR3 comprises 17 residues. Germline CDR1 reads SGHRS; CDR2 reads YFSETQ. V lost 4 bases, J lost 1 base, and 10 bases stayed unmatched. The CDR3 reads CASSSMDRLAGTDTQYF. CDR3 DNA: TGCGCCAGCAGCAGCATGGACCGACTAGCGGGCACAGATACGCAGTATTTT.

The V gene is TRBV10-3, the J gene TRBJ2-3; D may be TRBD1 (8 bases). Trimming stripped 8 bases from V and 5 bases from J, with 17 bases between. CDR1 ENHRY and CDR2 SYGVKD come from the germline V gene. The CDR3 sequence is 14 residues long. Here the CDR3 reads CAIRWTGRGDTQYF. The CDR3 nucleotides are TGTGCCATCCGCTGGACAGGGAGGGGAGATACGCAGTATTTT.

This chain uses TRBV27 with TRBJ1-2; D may be TRBD1 (6 bases). Germline assignment: CDR1 MNHEY and CDR2 SMNVEV (reference sequence). The CDR3 runs to 15 residues. The V and J ends lost 10 bases and 0 bases respectively, with 18 bases between them. CDR3 residues: CATKQGTGPNYGYTF. The CDR3 region has the DNA TGTGCCACCAAGCAGGGTACAGGGCCTAACTATGGCTACACCTTC.

V gene TRBV5-1 combines with J gene TRBJ2-7, with a possible D match to TRBD1 (6 bases). Germline V lookup: CDR1 SGHRS, CDR2 YFSETQ. This CDR3 spans 13 amino acids. Trimming took off 7 bases at V and 1 base at J, with 12 bases between the two ends. The CDR3 reads CASGGSGSYEQYF. CDR3 nucleotides: TGCGCCAGCGGGGGCTCGGGATCCTACGAGCAGTACTTC.

The CDR3 nucleotides read TGTGCCAGCAGTCCAGCCAGGGCCCGGAGCTCCTACGAGCAGTACTTC. It is translated as CASSPARARSSYEQYF. This chain uses TRBV27 with TRBJ2-7, with D possibly TRBD1 on 5 matching bases. The V and J ends lost 5 bases and 0 bases respectively, with 17 bases between them. There are 16 residues in the CDR3. Germline assignment: CDR1 MNHEY and CDR2 SMNVEV (reference sequence).

This chain uses TRBV7-4 with TRBJ2-1; 13 bases fit TRBD2. Germline V lookup: CDR1 SGHVT, CDR2 SQSDAQ. After removal of 1 base from V and 4 bases from J, the junction contained 1 base not matched to a gene. The CDR3 contains 16 residues. The CDR3 sequence: CASSLGLAGGYNEQFF. In DNA form, the CDR3 reads TGTGCCAGCAGCTTAGGACTAGCGGGAGGTTACAATGAGCAGTTCTTC.

V usage is TRBV6-1 and J usage is TRBJ2-7; 8 bases are a match to TRBD1. The junction had 10 bases not matched to a gene; V was cut back by 6 bases and J by 3 bases. The length of the CDR3 is 15 residues. Germline V gene lookup returns CDR1 MNHNS and CDR2 SASEGT. CDR3 nucleotides: TGTGCCAGCAGCCTTCCCGAGGACAGGGACTACGAGCAGTACTTC. Translated: CASSLPEDRDYEQYF.

This clone came up once. J is TRBJ2-3 and V is TRBV25-1; 9 nucleotides match TRBD2. The junction had 8 bases not matched to a gene; V was cut back by 8 bases and J by 8 bases. This CDR3 comprises 13 residues. Germline values: CDR1 MGHDK, CDR2 SYGVNS. The CDR3 loop is CASPWTSEGTQYF. The CDR3 region has the DNA TGTGCCAGCCCCTGGACTAGCGAGGGTACGCAGTATTTT.

This chain uses TRBV19 with TRBJ2-2; 10 nucleotides agree with TRBD2. The CDR3 runs 19 residues. With 1 base clipped from V and 4 bases from J, the junction kept 12 bases outside the gene matches. Germline values: CDR1 LNHDA, CDR2 SQIVND (reference sequence). The CDR3 region is CASSIGGGKREGLTGELFF. The CDR3 DNA reads TGTGCCAGTAGTATAGGGGGTGGGAAGCGGGAGGGTCTCACCGGGGAGCTGTTTTTT.

The rearrangement links TRBV7-2 to TRBJ2-7, with D perhaps matching TRBD1 (6 bases). The CDR3 has 15 amino acids. V was pared by 3 bases and J by 2 bases, with 14 bases between. Germline V gene sequence: CDR1 SGHTA, CDR2 FQGNSA. CDR3 protein: CASSFGGGRTYEQYF. CDR3 nucleotide sequence: TGTGCCAGCAGCTTCGGTGGGGGCAGGACCTACGAGCAGTACTTC.

The chain employs TRBV4-3 and TRBJ1-4, with D possibly TRBD1 on 5 matching bases. The CDR3 totals 16 residues. CDR1 is LGHNA, CDR2 YSLEER, per germline. Trimming cost V 4 bases and J 4 bases, with 16 bases left between them. CDR3 nucleotides: TGCGCCAGCAGCCGCAGATGGGGGGAGAATAATGAAAAACTGTTTTTT. This gives the protein CASSRRWGENNEKLFF.

The chain employs TRBV5-6 and TRBJ2-5; D might be TRBD1 (5 bases). The CDR3 totals 14 residues. Looked up from germline, CDR1 is SGHDT and CDR2 is YYEEEE. V lost 5 bases, J lost 3 bases, and 14 bases lay in between. This chain's CDR3 is CASSDDRAKETQYF. The CDR3 bases are TGTGCCAGCAGTGATGACAGAGCCAAAGAGACCCAGTACTTC.

The CDR3: CASSIGAGNTIYF. In DNA form, the CDR3 reads TGTGCCAGCAGTATAGGGGCTGGAAACACCATATATTTT. The V gene is TRBV27, the J gene TRBJ1-3, with D maybe TRBD1 (5 bases). V lost 5 bases, J lost 2 bases, and 7 bases lay in between. The germline gives CDR1 MNHEY, CDR2 SMNVEV (reference sequence). This CDR3 is built from 13 residues.

The gene calls are TRBV2 and TRBJ2-5; 9 bases agree with TRBD1. The end of the DNA is better explained by TRBJ2-7, so the J call may be wrong. The CDR3 loop spans 15 amino acids. Germline V gives CDR1 SNHLY, CDR2 FYNNEI. Written as DNA, the CDR3 is TGTGCCAGCAGTCCATCCGGGACAGGGAACTACGAGCAGTACTTC. Its translation: CASSPSGTGNYEQYF.